This T cell receptor (beta chain) appears in the sequencing data of a study of cytomegalovirus exposure and HLA in healthy donors. General study results and limits: The majority of TCR sequences were rare, yet some public TCRs appeared in many donors.

This clone was detected only a few times. Its antigen is as yet unknown. V lost 5 bases to trimming and J lost 3 bases; unmatched junction nucleotides: 2. This CDR3 contains 13 residues. The germline V gene encodes CDR1 MNHNY and CDR2 SVGAGI (reference sequence). Using immunoSEQ multiplex PCR, the repertoire was profiled, and TCRdb retains in-frame clones only, with some absent. The sample holds around 190,000 clones, 85% seen once. The chain carries TRBV6-6 and TRBJ2-3, with TRBD2 identical over 7 bases. The sequence came from a young man in good health and CMV-seropositive. The sequenced sample consisted of PBMCs. The CDR3 region has the DNA TGTGCCAGCAGTACAGCGGGGACAGATACGCAGTATTTT. Translation: CASSTAGTDTQYF.